This TCR beta chain was recorded in a study of cytomegalovirus exposure and HLA in healthy donors. This table comes from immunoSEQ multiplex PCR, and its TCRdb copy is limited to in-frame clones, with some not included. The sample yields 150,000 to 200,000 clones, 95% to 96% seen once. The donors were part of the approximately 130-subject validation cohort, which stood apart from the approximately 700-subject first cohort. Trimming cost V 6 bases and J 8 bases, with 16 bases left between them. The CDR3 runs 13 residues. CDR1 is SGHTA, CDR2 FQGNSA, per germline. As to this clone: What it binds is unknown.

Study-wide points: Subsequent analysis found a tendency for first-cohort TCR clusters to co-occur within the 95 to 150 validation repertoires. The study flagged about 150 TCR beta chains as cytomegalovirus-associated.

The clonotype was recovered from a woman in her late teens or twenties in good health and CMV-seronegative. This chain joins TRBV7-2 and TRBJ1-2, with D tentatively TRBD1 (5 bases). The sequencing sample was made of PBMCs. As DNA, the CDR3 is TGTGCCAGCAGTCTACGCGGGGGGGAGGGCTACACCTTC. It is translated as CASSLRGGEGYTF.